This T cell receptor (beta chain) was recorded in a study of blood T cell repertoires in COVID-19. Study-wide background: T cells, B-cell-depleted T cells, or PBMCs supplied cDNA or gDNA.

With regard to this clone: Additional DNA sequences in this sample encode the identical CDR3.

Original handling: Nucleated cell counts were estimated from reference gene primer amplification. Only in-frame clones appear in the TCRdb table, and some are missing; sequencing was by immunoSEQ multiplex PCR. V and J calls and clone size come straight from that table; D and trimming were deduced from the DNA. The profile shows about 90,000 clones, 81% of them singletons. Unmatched junction bases numbered 6, after V lost 3 bases and J lost 4 bases. Germline V gene lookup returns CDR1 LGHNA and CDR2 YSLEER. This CDR3 region has 15 residues. The sequenced sample was peripheral blood. This clonotype was sampled from a man older than 75 with active or convalescent COVID-19. This chain uses TRBV4-3 with TRBJ1-1, with TRBD1 matching over 9 bases. The CDR3 reads CASSQTRTGVTEAFF. The CDR3 DNA follows: TGCGCCAGCAGCCAGACTAGGACAGGGGTCACTGAAGCTTTCTTT.